Below, 8 T cell receptor beta chains from the same sample are listed, as sequenced in a study of T cells in Graves' hyperthyroidism and ophthalmopathy. The investigators amplified TCR beta CDR3 regions from RNA transcripts. The HTBI primer set was used in a first-round RT-PCR of the TCR CDR3. TCRdb redid the calling of the multiplex PCR reads with MiXCR, one entry per CDR3 protein. The repertoire holds 550,000 to 800,000 distinct CDR3 sequences, about a sixth seen once, with 8.4% in the top ten. Sequenced input: blood. The source is a man aged 18 to 29 with Graves' hyperthyroidism.

This clonotype was picked up many times. The chain combines TRBV2 with TRBJ2-1; 10 nucleotides align to TRBD2. The CDR3 spans 17 residues. V shed 8 bases, J shed 0 bases, and the junction held 10 bases outside the gene matches. The germline CDR1 and CDR2 sequences are SNHLY and FYNNEI. CDR3 nucleotide sequence: TGTGCCAGCCTTGGGACTAGCGTACGGAGCTCCTACAATGAGCAGTTCTTC. Translated, it gives CASLGTSVRSSYNEQFF.

This chain links TRBV7-3 with TRBJ2-3; 14 bases are a match to TRBD2. The CDR3 runs 16 residues. J lost 4 bases, V lost 3 bases, and 3 bases had no gene match. CDR1 and CDR2 from the germline V gene are SGHTA and FQGTGA. The CDR3, as DNA: TGTGCCAGCAGCTTGGGGGGACTAGCGGGAGCAGATACGCAGTATTTT. Its translation: CASSLGGLAGADTQYF.

This clonotype was found many times. This chain uses TRBV28 with TRBJ2-3; 8 nucleotides align to TRBD1. V gave up 5 bases and J gave up 2 bases; unmatched junction bases: 6. The CDR3 covers 15 residues. The V gene's germline CDR1 is MDHEN and CDR2 SYDVKM. The CDR3 DNA reads as TGTGCCAGCAGTCCGACAGGGGAATTCACAGATACGCAGTATTTT. Protein sequence: CASSPTGEFTDTQYF.

This sequence joins TRBV12-3 or TRBV12-4 and TRBJ2-4; the match to TRBD2 covers 8 bases. There are 15 residues in the CDR3. V was clipped by 5 bases and J by 9 bases; unmatched bases: 12. The DNA for the CDR3 is TGTGCCAGCAGTCCCCCGGGACTAGGGGTGGCCATTCAGTACTTC. Translating gives CASSPPGLGVAIQYF.

This clonotype was picked up many times. This chain connects TRBV28 to TRBJ1-5; D is uncertain. CDR1 is MDHEN and CDR2 is SYDVKM in the germline V gene. V was cut by 6 bases and J by 6 bases, with 9 bases left in between. CDR3 length: 12 residues. This CDR3 is CASSSPSQPQHF. The CDR3 nucleotides read TGTGCCAGCAGCTCCCCGAGTCAGCCCCAGCATTTT. Complete variable domain (other parts from reference TRBV28 and TRBJ1-5): DVKVTQSSRYLVKRTGEKVFLECVQDMDHENMFWYRQDPGLGLRLIYFSYDVKMKEKGDIPEGYSVSREKKERFSLILESASTNQTSMYLCASSSPSQPQHFGDGTRLSIL.

Only a few counts were recorded for this clonotype. The V gene is TRBV12-3 or TRBV12-4, the J gene TRBJ1-4, with D unresolved. The CDR3 sequence is 18 residues long. V lost 2 bases and J 8 bases, leaving 24 bases between the germline ends. The CDR3 region has the DNA TGTGCCAGCAGTTTAAAGTGGGTCCTGACCGGCCACCAGGAAAAACTGTTTTTT. This encodes CASSLKWVLTGHQEKLFF.

The sample holds a few counts of this clonotype. J is TRBJ2-5 and V is TRBV29-1; D unclear. Trimming cost V 3 bases and J 5 bases, with 16 bases left between them. The CDR3 consists of 14 residues. Germline V CDR1 and CDR2: SQVTM, ANQGSEA. CDR3 DNA: TGCAGCGTTGAGTCGGCAGAGCCCGGGGAGACCCAGTACTTC. It translates to CSVESAEPGETQYF.

The sample holds a few counts of this clonotype. The J gene is TRBJ2-7, the V gene TRBV2, with 12 bases matching TRBD1. The junction had 7 bases not matched to a gene; V was cut back by 6 bases and J by 7 bases. The CDR3 is 14 residues long. Germline CDR1 SNHLY, CDR2 FYNNEI. CDR3 amino acids: CASSGTGGWREQYF. The CDR3 nucleotides read TGTGCCAGCAGCGGGACAGGGGGCTGGCGGGAGCAGTACTTC.